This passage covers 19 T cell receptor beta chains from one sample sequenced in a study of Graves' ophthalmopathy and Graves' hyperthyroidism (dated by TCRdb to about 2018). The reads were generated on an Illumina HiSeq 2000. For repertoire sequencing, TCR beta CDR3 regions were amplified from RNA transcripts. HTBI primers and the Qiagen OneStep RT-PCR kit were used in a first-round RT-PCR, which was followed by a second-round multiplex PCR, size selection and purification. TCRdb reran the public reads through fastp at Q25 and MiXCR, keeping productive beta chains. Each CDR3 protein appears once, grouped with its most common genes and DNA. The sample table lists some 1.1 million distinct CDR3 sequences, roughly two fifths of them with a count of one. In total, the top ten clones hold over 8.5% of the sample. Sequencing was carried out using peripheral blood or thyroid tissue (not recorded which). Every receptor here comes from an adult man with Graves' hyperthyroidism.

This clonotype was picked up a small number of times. CDR3 in DNA: TGTGCCAGTGGGACACCTTTCTATGGCTACACCTTC. Translating it yields CASGTPFYGYTF. This chain connects TRBV6-1 to TRBJ1-2; possible D gene TRBD1, 6 bases. The V gene's germline CDR1 is MNHNS and CDR2 SASEGT. CDR3 size: 12 residues. V lost 9 bases to trimming and J lost 4 bases, with 12 bases between them.

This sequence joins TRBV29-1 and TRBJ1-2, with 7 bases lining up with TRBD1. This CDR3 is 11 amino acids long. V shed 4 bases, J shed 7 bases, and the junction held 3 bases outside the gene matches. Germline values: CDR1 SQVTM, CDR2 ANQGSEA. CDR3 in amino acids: CSVAGQLGYTF. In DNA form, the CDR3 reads TGCAGCGTTGCGGGACAGCTTGGCTACACCTTC.

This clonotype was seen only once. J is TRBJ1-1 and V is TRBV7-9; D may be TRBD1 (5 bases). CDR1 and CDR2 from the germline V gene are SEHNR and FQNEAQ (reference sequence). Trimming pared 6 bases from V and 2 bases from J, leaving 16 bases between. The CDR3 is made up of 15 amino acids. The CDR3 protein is CASSEGAGINTEAFF. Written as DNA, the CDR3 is TGTGCCAGCAGTGAAGGGGCCGGGATCAACACTGAAGCTTTCTTT.

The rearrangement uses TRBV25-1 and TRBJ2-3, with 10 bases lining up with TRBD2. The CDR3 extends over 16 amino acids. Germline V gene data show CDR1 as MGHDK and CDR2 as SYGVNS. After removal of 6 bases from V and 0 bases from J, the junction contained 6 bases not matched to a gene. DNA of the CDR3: TGTGCCAGCAGCCTAGCGGGGGCGTCTAGCACAGATACGCAGTATTTT. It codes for CASSLAGASSTDTQYF.

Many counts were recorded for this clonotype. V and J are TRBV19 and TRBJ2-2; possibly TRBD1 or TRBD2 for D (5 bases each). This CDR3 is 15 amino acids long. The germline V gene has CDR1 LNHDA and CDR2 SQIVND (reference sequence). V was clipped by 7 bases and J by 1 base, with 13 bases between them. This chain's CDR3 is CASTPGTVNTGELFF. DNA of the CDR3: TGTGCCAGTACCCCCGGGACGGTGAACACCGGGGAGCTGTTTTTT. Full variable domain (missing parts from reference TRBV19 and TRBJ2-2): DGGITQSPKYLFRKEGQNVTLSCEQNLNHDAMYWYRQDPGQGLRLIYYSQIVNDFQKGDIAEGYSVSREKKESFPLTVTSAQKNPTAFYLCASTPGTVNTGELFFGEGSRLTVL.

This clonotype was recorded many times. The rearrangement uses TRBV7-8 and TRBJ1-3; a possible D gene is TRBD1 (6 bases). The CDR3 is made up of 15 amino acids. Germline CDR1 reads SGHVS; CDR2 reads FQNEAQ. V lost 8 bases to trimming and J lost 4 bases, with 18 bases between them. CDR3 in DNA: TGTGCCAGCCGACCTGGCACAGGGCTGGGAAACACCATATATTTT. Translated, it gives CASRPGTGLGNTIYF.

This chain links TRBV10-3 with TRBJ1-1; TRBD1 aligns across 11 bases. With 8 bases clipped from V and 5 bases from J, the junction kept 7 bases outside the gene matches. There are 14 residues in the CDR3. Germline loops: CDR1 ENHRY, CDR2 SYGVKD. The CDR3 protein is CAIGGQGVQTEAFF. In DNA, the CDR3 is TGTGCCATCGGGGGACAGGGGGTTCAGACTGAAGCTTTCTTT.

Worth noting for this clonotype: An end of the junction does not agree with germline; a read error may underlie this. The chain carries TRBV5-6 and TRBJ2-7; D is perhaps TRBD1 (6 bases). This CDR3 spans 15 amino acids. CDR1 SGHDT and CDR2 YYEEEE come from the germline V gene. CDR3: CASGLGRDILYEQYF. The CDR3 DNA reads TGTGCCAGCGGCTTGGGTCGGGACATCCTATACGAGCAGTACTTC.

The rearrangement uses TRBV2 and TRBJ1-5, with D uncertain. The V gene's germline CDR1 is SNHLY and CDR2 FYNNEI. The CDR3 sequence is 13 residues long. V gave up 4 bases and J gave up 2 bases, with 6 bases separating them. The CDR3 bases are TGTGCCAGCAGTGTCTCCGGCAATCAGCCCCAGCATTTT. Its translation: CASSVSGNQPQHF.

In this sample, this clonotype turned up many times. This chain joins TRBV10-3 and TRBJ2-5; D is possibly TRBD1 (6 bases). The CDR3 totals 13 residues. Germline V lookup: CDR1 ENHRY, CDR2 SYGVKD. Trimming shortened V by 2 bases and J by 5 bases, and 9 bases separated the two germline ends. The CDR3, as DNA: TGTGCCATCAGTGAGGGGGGCAGTGAGACCCAGTACTTC. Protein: CAISEGGSETQYF.

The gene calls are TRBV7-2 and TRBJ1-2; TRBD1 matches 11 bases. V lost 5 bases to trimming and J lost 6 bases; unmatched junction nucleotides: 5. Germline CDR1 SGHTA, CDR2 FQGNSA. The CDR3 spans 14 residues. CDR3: CTSSLGTGGDGYTF. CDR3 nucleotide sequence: TGTACCAGCAGCCTCGGGACAGGGGGTGATGGCTACACCTTC.

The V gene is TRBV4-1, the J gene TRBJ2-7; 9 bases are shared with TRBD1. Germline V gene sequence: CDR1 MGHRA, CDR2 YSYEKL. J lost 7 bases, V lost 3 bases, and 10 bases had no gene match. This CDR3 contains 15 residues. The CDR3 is CASSHGQGPAGEQYF. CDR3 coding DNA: TGCGCCAGCAGCCATGGACAGGGGCCCGCGGGGGAGCAGTACTTC.

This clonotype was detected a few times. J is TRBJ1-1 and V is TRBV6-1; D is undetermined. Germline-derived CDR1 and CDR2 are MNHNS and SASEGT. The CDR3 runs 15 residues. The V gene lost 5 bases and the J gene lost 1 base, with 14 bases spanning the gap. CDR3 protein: CASSYSGWRNTEAFF. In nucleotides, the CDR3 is TGTGCCAGCAGTTACTCCGGGTGGAGGAACACTGAAGCTTTCTTT.

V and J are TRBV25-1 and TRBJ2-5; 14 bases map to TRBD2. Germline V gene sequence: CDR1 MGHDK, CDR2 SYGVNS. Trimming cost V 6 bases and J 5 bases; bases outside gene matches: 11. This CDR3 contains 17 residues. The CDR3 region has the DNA TGTGCCAGCAGCCAAGGACTAGCGGGAGGTGTGTACGAGACCCAGTACTTC. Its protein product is CASSQGLAGGVYETQYF.

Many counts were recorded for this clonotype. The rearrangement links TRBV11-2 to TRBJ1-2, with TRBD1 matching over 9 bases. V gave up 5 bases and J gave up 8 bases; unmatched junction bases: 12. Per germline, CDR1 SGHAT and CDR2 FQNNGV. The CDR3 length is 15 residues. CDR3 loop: CASSITGTGTEGYTF. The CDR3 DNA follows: TGTGCCAGCAGCATCACCGGGACAGGGACAGAGGGCTACACCTTC.

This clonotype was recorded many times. In DNA form, the CDR3 reads TGTGCCAGCAGTTTGACCGCAGCCTTGGCTTTCTTT. Translating it yields CASSLTAALAFF. The chain employs TRBV12-3 or TRBV12-4 and TRBJ1-1, with no clear D. The CDR3 is made up of 12 amino acids. V lost 3 bases to trimming and J lost 11 bases, with 13 bases between them.

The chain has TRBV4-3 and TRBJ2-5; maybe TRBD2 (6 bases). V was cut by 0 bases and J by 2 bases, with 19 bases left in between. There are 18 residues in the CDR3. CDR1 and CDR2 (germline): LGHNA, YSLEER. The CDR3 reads CASSQEFAKSSAQETQYF. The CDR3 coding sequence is TGCGCCAGCAGCCAAGAATTTGCTAAATCTAGCGCTCAAGAGACCCAGTACTTC.

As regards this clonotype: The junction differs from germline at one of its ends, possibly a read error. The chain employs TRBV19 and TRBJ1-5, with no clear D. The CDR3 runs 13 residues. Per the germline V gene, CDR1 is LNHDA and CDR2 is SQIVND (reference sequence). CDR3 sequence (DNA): TGTGCCAGTAGTGTTTGGGGAATCGGCGGGGAGCTGTTT. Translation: CASSVWGIGGELF.

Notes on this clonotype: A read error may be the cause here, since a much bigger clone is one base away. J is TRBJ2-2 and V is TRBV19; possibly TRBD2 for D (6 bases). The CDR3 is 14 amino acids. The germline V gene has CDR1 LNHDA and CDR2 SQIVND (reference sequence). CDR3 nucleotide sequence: TGTGCCAGTAGGGCGGGACCGAACAACGGGGAGCTGTTTTTT. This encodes CASRAGPNNGELFF.